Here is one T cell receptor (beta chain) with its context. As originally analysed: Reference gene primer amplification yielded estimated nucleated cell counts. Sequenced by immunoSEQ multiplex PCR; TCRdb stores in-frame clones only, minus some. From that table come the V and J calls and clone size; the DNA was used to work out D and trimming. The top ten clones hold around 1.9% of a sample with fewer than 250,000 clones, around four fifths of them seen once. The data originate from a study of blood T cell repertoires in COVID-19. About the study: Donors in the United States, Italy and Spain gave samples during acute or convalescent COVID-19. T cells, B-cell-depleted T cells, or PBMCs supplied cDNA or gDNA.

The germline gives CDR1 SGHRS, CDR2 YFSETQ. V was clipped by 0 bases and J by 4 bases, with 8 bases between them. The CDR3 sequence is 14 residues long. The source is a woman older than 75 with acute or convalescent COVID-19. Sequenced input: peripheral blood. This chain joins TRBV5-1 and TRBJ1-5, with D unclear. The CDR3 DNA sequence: TGCGCCAGCAGCTTGGATTCGGGAAATCAGCCCCAGCATTTT. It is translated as CASSLDSGNQPQHF.